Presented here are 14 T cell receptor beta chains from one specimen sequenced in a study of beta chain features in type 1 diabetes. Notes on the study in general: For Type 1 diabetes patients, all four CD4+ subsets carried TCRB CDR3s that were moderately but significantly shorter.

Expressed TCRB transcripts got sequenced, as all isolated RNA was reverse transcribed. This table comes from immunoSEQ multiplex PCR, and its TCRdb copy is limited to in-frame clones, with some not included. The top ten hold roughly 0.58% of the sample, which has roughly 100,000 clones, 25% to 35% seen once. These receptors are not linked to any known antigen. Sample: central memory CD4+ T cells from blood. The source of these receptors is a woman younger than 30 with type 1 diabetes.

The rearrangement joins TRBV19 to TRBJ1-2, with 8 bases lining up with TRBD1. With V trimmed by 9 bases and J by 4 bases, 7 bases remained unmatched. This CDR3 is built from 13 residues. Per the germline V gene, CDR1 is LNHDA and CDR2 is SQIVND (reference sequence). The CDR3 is CASQGAVGYGYTF. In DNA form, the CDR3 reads TGTGCCAGCCAGGGGGCGGTGGGCTATGGCTACACCTTC.

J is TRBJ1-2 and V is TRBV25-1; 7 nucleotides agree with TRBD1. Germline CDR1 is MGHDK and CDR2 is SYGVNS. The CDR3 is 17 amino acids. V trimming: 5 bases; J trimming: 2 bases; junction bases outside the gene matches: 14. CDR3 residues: CASSISGSQGTNYGYTF. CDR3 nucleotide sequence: TGTGCCAGCAGTATCTCCGGTTCACAGGGGACCAACTATGGCTACACCTTC.

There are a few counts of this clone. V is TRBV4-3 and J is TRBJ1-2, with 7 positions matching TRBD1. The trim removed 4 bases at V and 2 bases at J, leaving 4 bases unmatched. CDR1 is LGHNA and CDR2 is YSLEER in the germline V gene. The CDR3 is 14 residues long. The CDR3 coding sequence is TGCGCCAGCAGCCCCAGACAGGGCAACTATGGCTACACCTTC. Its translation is CASSPRQGNYGYTF.

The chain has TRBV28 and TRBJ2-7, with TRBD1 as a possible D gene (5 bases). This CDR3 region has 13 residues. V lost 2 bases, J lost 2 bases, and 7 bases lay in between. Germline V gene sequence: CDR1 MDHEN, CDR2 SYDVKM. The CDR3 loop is CASSLQGPYEQYF. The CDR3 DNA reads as TGTGCCAGCAGTTTACAGGGTCCCTACGAGCAGTACTTC.

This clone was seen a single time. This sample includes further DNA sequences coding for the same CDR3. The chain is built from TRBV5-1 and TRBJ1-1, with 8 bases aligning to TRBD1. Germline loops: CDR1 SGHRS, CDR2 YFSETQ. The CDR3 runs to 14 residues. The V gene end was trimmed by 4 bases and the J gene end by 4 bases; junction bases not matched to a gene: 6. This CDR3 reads CASSPRTGGTEAFF. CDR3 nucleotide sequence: TGCGCCAGCAGCCCCCGAACAGGGGGCACTGAAGCTTTCTTT.

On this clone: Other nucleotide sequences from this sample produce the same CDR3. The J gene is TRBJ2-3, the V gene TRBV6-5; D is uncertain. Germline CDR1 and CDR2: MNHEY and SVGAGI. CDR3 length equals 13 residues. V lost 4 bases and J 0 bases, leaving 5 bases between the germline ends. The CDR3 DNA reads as TGTGCCAGCAGTTCGACTAGCACAGATACGCAGTATTTT. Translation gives CASSSTSTDTQYF.

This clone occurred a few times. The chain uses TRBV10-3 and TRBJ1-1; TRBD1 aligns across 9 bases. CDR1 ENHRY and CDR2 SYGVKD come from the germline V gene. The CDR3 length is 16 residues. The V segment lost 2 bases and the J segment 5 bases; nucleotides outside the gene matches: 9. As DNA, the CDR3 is TGTGCCATCAGTGAGGTACAGGGGGCGGGAAAAACTGAAGCTTTCTTT. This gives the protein CAISEVQGAGKTEAFF.

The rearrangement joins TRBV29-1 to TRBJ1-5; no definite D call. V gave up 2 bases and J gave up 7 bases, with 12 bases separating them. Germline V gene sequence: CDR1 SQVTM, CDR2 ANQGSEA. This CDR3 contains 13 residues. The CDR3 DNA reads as TGCAGCGTTGAATTCGTGCGGGGACAGCCCCAGCATTTT. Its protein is CSVEFVRGQPQHF. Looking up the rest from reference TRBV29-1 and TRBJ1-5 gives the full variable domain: SAVISQKPSRDICQRGTSLTIQCQVDSQVTMMFWYRQQPGQSLTLIATANQGSEATYESGFVIDKFPISRPNLTFSTLTVSNMSPEDSSIYLCSVEFVRGQPQHFGDGTRLSIL.

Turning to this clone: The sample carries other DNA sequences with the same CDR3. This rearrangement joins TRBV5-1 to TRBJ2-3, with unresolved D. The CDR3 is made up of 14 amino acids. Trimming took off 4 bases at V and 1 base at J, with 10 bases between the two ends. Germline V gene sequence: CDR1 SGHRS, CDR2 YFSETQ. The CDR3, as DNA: TGCGCCAGCAGCCGTGACAAGGGCACAGATACGCAGTATTTT. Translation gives CASSRDKGTDTQYF.

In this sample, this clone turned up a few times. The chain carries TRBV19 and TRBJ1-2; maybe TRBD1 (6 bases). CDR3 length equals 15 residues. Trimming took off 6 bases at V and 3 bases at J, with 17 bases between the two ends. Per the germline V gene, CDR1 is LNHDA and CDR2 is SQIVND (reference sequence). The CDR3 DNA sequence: TGTGCCAGTAGCGCGAACAGGGATGAGGACTATGGCTACACCTTC. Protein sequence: CASSANRDEDYGYTF.

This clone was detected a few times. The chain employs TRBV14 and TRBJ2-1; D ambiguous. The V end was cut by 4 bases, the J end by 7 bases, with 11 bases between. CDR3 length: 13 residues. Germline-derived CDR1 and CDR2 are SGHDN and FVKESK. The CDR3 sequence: CASSRNSYNEQFF. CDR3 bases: TGTGCCAGCAGCCGAAACTCATATAATGAGCAGTTCTTC.

This chain's CDR3 is CASSDLWTGTYGYTF. As DNA, the CDR3 is TGTGCCAGCAGTGATCTTTGGACAGGGACCTATGGCTACACCTTC. The chain couples TRBV25-1 to TRBJ1-2; 8 bases map to TRBD1. V shed 3 bases and J 4 bases; nucleotides not matched to a gene: 7. CDR1 and CDR2 from the germline V gene are MGHDK and SYGVNS. The CDR3 totals 15 residues.

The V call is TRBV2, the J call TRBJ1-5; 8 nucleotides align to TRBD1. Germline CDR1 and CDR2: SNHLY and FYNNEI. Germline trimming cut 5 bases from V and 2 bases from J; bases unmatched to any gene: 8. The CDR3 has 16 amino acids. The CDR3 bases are TGTGCCAGCAGTCCAGACAGGGGTAGTGGCAATCAGCCCCAGCATTTT. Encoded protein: CASSPDRGSGNQPQHF.

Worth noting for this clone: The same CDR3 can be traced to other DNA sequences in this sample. The CDR3 region is CASSRTGGEGTDTQYF. The DNA for the CDR3 is TGCGCCAGCAGCAGGACAGGGGGCGAGGGAACAGATACGCAGTATTTT. This chain links TRBV5-1 with TRBJ2-3; 11 bases agree with TRBD1. This CDR3 has 16 residues. The ends lost 4 bases at V and 3 bases at J; junction bases unmatched: 7. Germline loops: CDR1 SGHRS, CDR2 YFSETQ.